This paragraph reports one T cell receptor (beta chain). In the authors' methods: Scientists estimated how many nucleated cells there were by amplifying reference gene primers. Profiled with immunoSEQ multiplex PCR; TCRdb holds only in-frame clones, not every one. That table supplies the V and J calls and clone size; D and trimming were determined from the DNA. The sample carries about 200,000 clones, 65% to 80% recorded once. The sample is drawn from a study of blood T cell repertoires in COVID-19. Overall study context: Collection of acute and convalescent COVID-19 samples took place in the United States, Italy and Spain. The cDNA or gDNA used as material had been derived from T cells, B-cell-depleted T cells, or PBMCs.

V was cut by 2 bases and J by 11 bases, with 14 bases left in between. Germline-derived CDR1 and CDR2 are ENHRY and SYGVKD. The CDR3 has 13 amino acids. Sequences were obtained from peripheral blood. The clonotype comes from a man aged 45-65 years who had recovered from COVID-19. The genes are TRBV10-3 and TRBJ2-3; D possibly corresponds to TRBD2 (6 bases). CDR3 sequence reads: CAISEVGEVEQYF. The CDR3 region has the DNA TGTGCCATCAGTGAGGTAGGGGAGGTTGAGCAGTATTTT.